This entry is about one T cell receptor (beta chain). What it binds is unknown. The CDR3 is 17 residues long. Germline V gene data show CDR1 as MGHRA and CDR2 as YSYEKL. The germline V and J ends were trimmed by 2 bases and 9 bases, with 25 bases remaining between them. This record belongs to a study of a mutant IDH1 vaccine in newly diagnosed glioma. As for the study in general: Week 35 was safety follow-up visit V12; week 47 was end-of-study visit V13.

Described time point: week 35, safety follow-up. Alongside topical imiquimod, each dose of vaccine comprised 300 ug of mutant IDH1 20-mer peptide. Some clones are missing from TCRdb's copy, which holds only in-frame ones; the method was immunoSEQ multiplex PCR. The sample lists approximately 44,000 clones, 60% to 85% occurring once. Findings and limits, study-wide: Pseudoprogression looked unconnected to shifts in top peripheral T cell clonotypes.

Sequenced here: PBMCs, sampled from a glioma patient whose treatment included an IDH1 peptide vaccine. The receptor comes from a man aged 40-50 years with glioma. J is TRBJ2-5 and V is TRBV4-1; possible D gene TRBD2, 6 bases. The CDR3 region is CASSQSPGTSTQEAQYF. In DNA, the CDR3 is TGCGCCAGCAGCCAATCACCCGGGACTTCCACCCAGGAGGCCCAGTACTTC.